The 19 T cell receptor beta chains below come from one sample, sequenced in a study of blood T cells in healthy people across ages. Using a J-beta primer mix together with a sample-barcoded 5' primer, a second PCR was run for about 7 to 12 cycles. TCRdb reanalysed the 5' RACE reads using MiXCR and keeps one entry per CDR3 protein. Of 1.5 million to 2 million distinct CDR3 sequences in the sample, roughly 27% were seen once. The sequencing sample was made of blood. Every receptor here comes from a woman between 25 and 40 years old in good health.

V usage is TRBV7-9 and J usage is TRBJ2-7; D may be TRBD1 (7 bases). V lost 5 bases and J lost 6, with 20 bases in between. Germline V gene data show CDR1 as SEHNR and CDR2 as FQNEAQ (reference sequence). This CDR3 contains 15 residues. The CDR3 spells CASSPPGQGGSEQYF. CDR3 nucleotide sequence: TGTGCCAGCAGCCCACCGGGGCAGGGGGGCTCCGAGCAGTACTTC.

This clonotype has a count of ten or more. V gene TRBV12-3 or TRBV12-4 combines with J gene TRBJ2-4; either TRBD1 or TRBD2 may fit D (5 bases each). V was cut by 4 bases and J by 7 bases, with 17 bases left in between. The CDR3 covers 15 residues. CDR3 amino acids: CASSSGTENRNIQYF. The CDR3 DNA follows: TGTGCCAGCAGTTCGGGGACGGAGAATCGGAACATTCAGTACTTC.

This clonotype was seen only a few times. V gene TRBV6-6 combines with J gene TRBJ2-3; D ambiguous. Between the trimmed V and J ends, which lost 8 bases and 4 bases, there was a span of 10 bases. This CDR3 has 12 residues. The germline CDR1 and CDR2 sequences are MNHNY and SVGAGI (reference sequence). The CDR3 sequence is CASAKTADTQYF. The CDR3 DNA reads TGTGCCAGCGCCAAGACGGCAGATACGCAGTATTTT.

This clonotype was observed a few times. The chain links TRBV4-1 to TRBJ1-2; D remains unclear. The length of the CDR3 is 19 residues. Germline V gene lookup returns CDR1 MGHRA and CDR2 YSYEKL. Between the trimmed V and J ends, which lost 4 bases and 4 bases, there was a span of 28 bases. The CDR3 region has the DNA TGCGCCAGCAGCCCTGATACCTCGGTGTCGGGCCTAAGTGTCTATGGCTACACCTTC. Amino acid sequence: CASSPDTSVSGLSVYGYTF.

The chain joins TRBV7-9 to TRBJ2-7; no firm D call. V was shortened by 1 base and J by 3 bases, with 13 bases between the two germline ends. CDR1 is SEHNR, CDR2 FQNEAQ, per germline (reference sequence). The CDR3 has 15 amino acids. The DNA for the CDR3 is TGTGCCAGCAGCTTAGTTCCACAGTTAAGCTACGAGCAGTACTTC. It yields the protein CASSLVPQLSYEQYF.

The chain uses TRBV5-1 and TRBJ1-2; perhaps TRBD1 as D (5 bases). The CDR3 is 13 amino acids. Germline V CDR1 and CDR2: SGHRS, YFSETQ. Trimming took 4 bases from V and 8 from J, leaving 15 bases between them. The CDR3 DNA follows: TGCGCCAGCAGCGGAACAGGCTTGAGGGGCTACACCTTC. It specifies CASSGTGLRGYTF.

This clonotype was counted only a few times. The chain has TRBV28 and TRBJ2-5; D is ambiguous. The CDR3 consists of 14 residues. Germline assignment: CDR1 MDHEN and CDR2 SYDVKM. The ends were cut back, 6 bases at V and 7 bases at J, with 18 bases in the middle. CDR3 nucleotides: TGTGCCAGCAGACCCGGACCCCTAGGAATGACCCAGTACTTC. Amino acid sequence: CASRPGPLGMTQYF.

This clonotype has more than one count but fewer than ten. The gene calls are TRBV3-1 and TRBJ1-5; TRBD1 agrees at 7 bases. Trimming cost V 1 base and J 0 bases; bases outside gene matches: 9. The CDR3 is made up of 18 amino acids. Germline lookup yields CDR1 LGHDT and CDR2 YNNKEL (reference sequence). The CDR3 loop is CASSQGRTGRYSNQPQHF. CDR3 nucleotide sequence: TGTGCCAGCAGCCAAGGGAGGACAGGTCGCTATAGCAATCAGCCCCAGCATTTT. Complete variable domain (other parts from reference TRBV3-1 and TRBJ1-5): DTAVSQTPKYLVTQMGNDKSIKCEQNLGHDTMYWYKQDSKKFLKIMFSYNNKELIINETVPNRFSPKSPDKAHLNLHINSLELGDSAVYFCASSQGRTGRYSNQPQHFGDGTRLSIL.

This clonotype has a handful of counts. J is TRBJ2-3 and V is TRBV9, with a tentative D call TRBD1 (6 bases). Trimming removed 7 bases from V and 2 bases from J, with 14 bases in between. CDR3 length equals 14 residues. The germline V gene encodes CDR1 SGDLS and CDR2 YYNGEE. CDR3 bases: TGTGCCAGCCAAGAGGGGGAATACACAGATACGCAGTATTTT. Translating it yields CASQEGEYTDTQYF.

Ten or more counts support this clonotype. This chain joins TRBV12-3 or TRBV12-4 and TRBJ2-7, with 8 bases fitting TRBD2. The length of the CDR3 is 14 residues. The V gene end was trimmed by 4 bases and the J gene end by 6 bases; junction bases not matched to a gene: 8. The CDR3 sequence: CASSSGTSLSEQYF. The CDR3 DNA reads as TGTGCCAGCAGTTCCGGGACTAGTCTTTCCGAGCAGTACTTC.

This clonotype was counted between two and nine times. V gene TRBV29-1 combines with J gene TRBJ1-2; no definite D call. Germline loops: CDR1 SQVTM, CDR2 ANQGSEA. This CDR3 region has 9 residues. V dropped 7 bases and J dropped 6 bases, with 6 bases sitting between them. The CDR3 DNA reads TGCAGCGGGGGAGATGGCTACACCTTC. This encodes CSGGDGYTF. The full variable domain, rest sourced from reference TRBV29-1 and TRBJ1-2, is SAVISQKPSRDICQRGTSLTIQCQVDSQVTMMFWYRQQPGQSLTLIATANQGSEATYESGFVIDKFPISRPNLTFSTLTVSNMSPEDSSIYLCSGGDGYTFGSGTRLTVV.

This chain uses TRBV12-3 or TRBV12-4 with TRBJ1-3; the D gene is possibly TRBD1 (5 bases). Deletions cut 5 bases from V and 0 bases from J, with 11 bases between. This CDR3 is 15 amino acids long. The CDR3, as DNA: TGTGCCAGCAGTGCAACTGGGGGCTCTGGAAACACCATATATTTT. This gives the protein CASSATGGSGNTIYF.

In DNA, the CDR3 is TGTGCCAGCAGCTTAGGACAGGGACTTGATAATTCACCCCTCCACTTT. Translation gives CASSLGQGLDNSPLHF. The chain recombines TRBV7-9 with TRBJ1-6; TRBD1 matches at 7 bases. V lost 1 base, J lost 5 bases, and 5 bases stayed unmatched. Germline-derived CDR1 and CDR2 are SEHNR and FQNEAQ (reference sequence). The CDR3 loop spans 16 amino acids.

This clonotype was counted at least ten times. The rearrangement uses TRBV9 and TRBJ1-1; D uncertain. V was clipped by 0 bases and J by 1 base, with 4 bases between them. The CDR3 has 13 amino acids. Per the germline V gene, CDR1 is SGDLS and CDR2 is YYNGEE. CDR3 residues: CASSVEQNTEAFF. CDR3 nucleotide sequence: TGTGCCAGCAGCGTAGAACAGAACACTGAAGCTTTCTTT.

This clonotype was counted at least ten times. V usage is TRBV20-1 and J usage is TRBJ1-2, with 7 nucleotides matching TRBD1. With 6 bases clipped from V and 7 bases from J, the junction kept 11 bases outside the gene matches. Germline lookup yields CDR1 DFQATT and CDR2 SNEGSKA (reference sequence). The CDR3 has 13 residues. In DNA, the CDR3 is TGCAGTGCGACGGACAGGATGGCTACTGGCTACACCTTC. Translated, it gives CSATDRMATGYTF.

This clonotype appeared once. This may come from a read error, since a much larger clone is one base off. V and J are TRBV29-1 and TRBJ2-3; 7 nucleotides align to TRBD2. CDR3 length: 15 amino acids. CDR1 and CDR2 from the germline V gene are SQVTM and ANQGSEA. V gave up 4 bases and J gave up 2 bases; unmatched junction bases: 9. The CDR3 reads CSVGRGGGPTDTQYF. The DNA for the CDR3 is TGCAGCGTTGGGCGTGGGGGGGGACCCACAGATACGCAGTATTTT.

This chain joins TRBV24-1 and TRBJ2-1; 12 bases are shared with TRBD2. Trimming took 7 bases from V and 9 from J; bases not matched to a gene: 9. Germline assignment: CDR1 KGHDR and CDR2 SFDVKD. This CDR3 is built from 15 residues. CDR3 amino acids: CATRTSLAGGGEQFF. The CDR3 DNA sequence: TGTGCCACCAGGACGTCCCTAGCGGGGGGGGGTGAGCAGTTCTTC.

V usage is TRBV10-3 and J usage is TRBJ2-7, with D unresolved. Deletions cut 2 bases from V and 3 bases from J, with 14 bases between. The CDR3 contains 15 residues. The germline V gene has CDR1 ENHRY and CDR2 SYGVKD. The DNA of the CDR3 is TGTGCCATCAGTGAGGGCCAGGCAGGAAACTACGAGCAGTACTTC. It is translated as CAISEGQAGNYEQYF.

As to this clonotype: At one end the junction does not follow the germline gene, possibly because of a read error. The chain carries TRBV12-3 or TRBV12-4 and TRBJ1-2; 7 nucleotides line up with TRBD1. The CDR3 totals 14 residues. The CDR3 here is CAGSPPGGVSGYTF. The CDR3 bases are TGTGCCGGCAGTCCCCCAGGGGGGGTCTCTGGCTACACCTTC.